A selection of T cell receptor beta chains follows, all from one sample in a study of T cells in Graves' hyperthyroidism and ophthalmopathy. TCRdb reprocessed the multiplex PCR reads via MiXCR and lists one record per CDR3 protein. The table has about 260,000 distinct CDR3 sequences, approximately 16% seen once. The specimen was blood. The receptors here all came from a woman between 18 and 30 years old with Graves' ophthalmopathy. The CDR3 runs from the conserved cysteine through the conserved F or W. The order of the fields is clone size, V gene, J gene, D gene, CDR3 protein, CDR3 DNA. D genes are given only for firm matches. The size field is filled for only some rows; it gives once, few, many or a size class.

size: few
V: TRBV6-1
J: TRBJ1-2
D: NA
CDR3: CASSLRPEGSYTF
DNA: TGTGCCAGCAGTTTACGACCCGAGGGGAGCTACACCTTC

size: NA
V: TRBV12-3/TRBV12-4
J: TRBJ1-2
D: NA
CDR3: CASSLVGVSNYGYTF
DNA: TGTGCCAGCAGTTTGGTAGGGGTGTCTAACTATGGCTACACCTTC

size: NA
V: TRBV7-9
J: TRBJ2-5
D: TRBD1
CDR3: CASSRRDRGLTQYF
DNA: TGTGCCAGCAGTCGACGGGACAGGGGGTTGACCCAGTACTTC

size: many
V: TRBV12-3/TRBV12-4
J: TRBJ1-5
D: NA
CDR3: CASSFVSENQPQHF
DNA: TGTGCCAGCAGTTTCGTATCAGAGAATCAGCCCCAGCATTTT

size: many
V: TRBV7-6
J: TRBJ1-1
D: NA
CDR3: CASSLGEGRGEAFF
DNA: TGTGCCAGCAGCTTAGGGGAGGGCAGGGGTGAAGCTTTCTTT

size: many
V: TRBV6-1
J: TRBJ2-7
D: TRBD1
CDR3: CASSARGTGYYEQYF
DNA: TGTGCCAGCAGTGCCCGCGGGACAGGCTACTACGAGCAGTACTTC

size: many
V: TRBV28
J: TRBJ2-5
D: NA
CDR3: CASSQDGVTHMGETQYF
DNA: TGTGCCAGCAGTCAGGACGGAGTCACCCACATGGGCGAGACCCAGTACTTC

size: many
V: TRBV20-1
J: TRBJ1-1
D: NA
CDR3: CSARDPYGPGTEAFF
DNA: TGCAGTGCTAGAGATCCCTACGGCCCGGGCACTGAAGCTTTCTTT

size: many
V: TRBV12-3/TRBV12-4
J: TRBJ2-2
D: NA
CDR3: CASSREPSHTGELFF
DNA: TGTGCCAGCAGTCGAGAACCGTCCCACACCGGGGAGCTGTTTTTT

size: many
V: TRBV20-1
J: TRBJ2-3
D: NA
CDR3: CSTRSADTQYF
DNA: TGCAGCACCCGGTCCGCCGATACGCAGTATTTT

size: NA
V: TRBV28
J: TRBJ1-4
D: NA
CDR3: CATRATNEKLFF
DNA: TGTGCCACCCGTGCAACTAATGAAAAACTGTTTTTT

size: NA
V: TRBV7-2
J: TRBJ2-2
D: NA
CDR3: CASSLMGGTGELFF
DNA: TGTGCCAGCAGCTTAATGGGAGGCACCGGGGAGCTGTTTTTT

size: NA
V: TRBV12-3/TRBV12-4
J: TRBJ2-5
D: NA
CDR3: CASSLGQTQETQYF
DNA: TGTGCCAGCAGTTTGGGGCAGACCCAAGAGACCCAGTACTTC

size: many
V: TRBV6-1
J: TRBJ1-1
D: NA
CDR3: CASSQNRISNTEAFF
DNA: TGTGCCAGCAGTCAGAACAGGATCTCGAACACTGAAGCTTTCTTT

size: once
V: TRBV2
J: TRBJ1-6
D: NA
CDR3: CASSDWWVGETQYFGPGSPLHF
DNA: NA

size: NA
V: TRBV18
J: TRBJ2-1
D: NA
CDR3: CASSGGGRDFSYNEQFF
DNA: TGTGCCAGCTCCGGGGGCGGGAGAGACTTCTCCTACAATGAGCAGTTCTTC

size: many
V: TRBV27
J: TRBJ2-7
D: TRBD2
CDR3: CASSPGLAETYEQYF
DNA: TGTGCCAGCAGTCCAGGACTAGCGGAGACCTACGAGCAGTACTTC

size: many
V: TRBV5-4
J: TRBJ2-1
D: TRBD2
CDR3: CASSLGLAGRAAWDEQFF
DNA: TGTGCCAGCAGCTTGGGACTAGCGGGCCGGGCGGCTTGGGATGAGCAGTTCTTC

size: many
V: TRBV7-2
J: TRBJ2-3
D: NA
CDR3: CASSLRGSAGPADTQYF
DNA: TGTGCCAGCAGCTTACGTGGGTCGGCGGGCCCCGCAGATACGCAGTATTTT

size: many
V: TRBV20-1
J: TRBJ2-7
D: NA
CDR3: CSASLLNYEQYF
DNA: TGCAGTGCTAGCCTCCTTAACTACGAGCAGTACTTC

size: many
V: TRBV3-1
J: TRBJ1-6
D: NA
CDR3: CASNYRQYNSPLHF
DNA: TGTGCCAGCAACTATAGACAGTATAATTCACCCCTCCACTTT

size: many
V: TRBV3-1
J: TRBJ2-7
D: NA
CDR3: CASSLGLISPLHEQYF
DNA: TGTGCCAGCAGCTTGGGCCTCATCTCGCCTCTCCACGAGCAGTACTTC

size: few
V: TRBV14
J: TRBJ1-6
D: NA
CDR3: CASSPRRNSPLHF
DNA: TGTGCCAGCAGCCCCCGGAGAAATTCACCCCTCCACTTT

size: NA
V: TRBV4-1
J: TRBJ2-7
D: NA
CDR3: CASSQPGLILYEQYF
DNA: TGCGCCAGCAGCCAACCGGGACTCATACTCTACGAGCAGTACTTC

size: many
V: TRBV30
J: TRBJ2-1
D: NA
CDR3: CAWSSRGGREQFF
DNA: TGTGCCTGGAGTTCGAGGGGGGGCAGGGAGCAGTTCTTC

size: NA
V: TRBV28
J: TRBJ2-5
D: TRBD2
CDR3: CASSLSSGGQETQYF
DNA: TGTGCCAGCAGTTTGTCTAGCGGGGGACAAGAGACCCAGTACTTC

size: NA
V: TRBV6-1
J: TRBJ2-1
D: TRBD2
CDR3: CASSPFWVNLWRLAARGNEQFF
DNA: TGTGCCAGCAGTCCTTTCTGGGTGAACTTGTGGAGACTAGCGGCTCGCGGCAATGAGCAGTTCTTC

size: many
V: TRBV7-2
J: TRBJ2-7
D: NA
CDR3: CASRGWDGPYEQYF
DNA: TGTGCCAGCAGGGGGTGGGACGGACCCTACGAGCAGTACTTC

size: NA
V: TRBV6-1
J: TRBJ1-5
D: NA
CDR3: CASRYSGANQPQHF
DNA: TGTGCCAGCAGATACTCTGGGGCTAATCAGCCCCAGCATTTT